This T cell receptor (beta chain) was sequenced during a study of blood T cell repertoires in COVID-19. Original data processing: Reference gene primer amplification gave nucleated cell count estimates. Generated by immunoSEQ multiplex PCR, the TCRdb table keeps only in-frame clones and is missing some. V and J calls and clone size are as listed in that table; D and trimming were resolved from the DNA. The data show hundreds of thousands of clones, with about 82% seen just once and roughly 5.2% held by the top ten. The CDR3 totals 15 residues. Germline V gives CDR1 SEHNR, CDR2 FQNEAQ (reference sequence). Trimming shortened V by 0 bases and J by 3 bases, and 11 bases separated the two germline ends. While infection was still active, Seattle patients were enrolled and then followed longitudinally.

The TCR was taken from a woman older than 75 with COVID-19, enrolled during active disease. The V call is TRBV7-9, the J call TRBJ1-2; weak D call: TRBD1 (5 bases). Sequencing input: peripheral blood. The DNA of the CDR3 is TGTGCCAGCAGCTTAGCGGGGGGTATGCACTATGGCTACACCTTC. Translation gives CASSLAGGMHYGYTF. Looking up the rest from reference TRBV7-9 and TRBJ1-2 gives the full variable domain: DTGVSQNPRHKITKRGQNVTFRCDPISEHNRLYWYRQTLGQGPEFLTYFQNEAQLEKSRLLSDRFSAERPKGSFSTLEIQRTEQGDSAMYLCASSLAGGMHYGYTFGSGTRLTVV.